This record looks at one T cell receptor beta chain sequence and its context. Its antigen remains unidentified. With V trimmed by 7 bases and J by 1 base, 19 bases remained unmatched. Germline V gene lookup returns CDR1 MRHNA and CDR2 SNTAGT. There are 20 residues in the CDR3. Method: immunoSEQ multiplex PCR; TCRdb's copy keeps in-frame clones and lacks some. The sample holds approximately 82,000 clones, more than 90% seen once. This sample is part of a study of OX40 agonist ivuxolimab in advanced cancers. General observations from the study: The 0.1-3.0 mg/kg partial responders had among the lowest clonal expansion. Averaging showed that CD8+ T cells had more expanded clones than CD4+ did.

This TCR was recovered from an adult with an advanced solid tumor such as melanoma, head and neck, liver or kidney cancer. The sequencing here drew on CD4+ or CD8+ T cells sorted from blood, taken in a trial of the OX40 agonist ivuxolimab. The rearrangement links TRBV6-4 to TRBJ2-4, with 10 bases lining up with TRBD2. The CDR3 nucleotides read TGTGCCAGCACCATACATAACACCCGGACTAGCGGTCTTGCCAAAAACATTCAGTACTTC. Translated, it gives CASTIHNTRTSGLAKNIQYF.